One and the same sample provided the 10 T cell receptor beta chains below, sequenced in a study of T cell responses to AZD1222 COVID-19 vaccine. TCRdb's table, derived via immunoSEQ multiplex PCR, lists solely in-frame clones and lacks some. The sample consists of around 130,000 clones, about 90% of them appearing once. Material: peripheral blood, obtained on day 0 of AZD1222 vaccination. These receptors all come from an adult in good health.

The V call is TRBV14, the J call TRBJ2-5; D ambiguous. V was trimmed by 2 bases and J by 7 bases, leaving 8 bases between them. The CDR3 is made up of 12 amino acids. Germline CDR1 is SGHDN and CDR2 is FVKESK. This chain's CDR3 is CASSQRPGTQYF. In DNA, the CDR3 is TGTGCCAGCAGCCAACGGCCGGGGACCCAGTACTTC.

The CDR3 sequence is CTSGGSLSSYEQYF. As DNA, the CDR3 is TGCACCAGCGGAGGGTCTCTTAGCTCCTACGAGCAGTACTTC. V is TRBV1 and J is TRBJ2-7; the DNA was not compared with TRBD2, the D call given in the table. TRBV1 represents a pseudogene. This CDR3 contains 14 residues.

This clone occurred once. The CDR3 DNA sequence: TGCAGTGCTAGAGCTCCGGAAGAGCAGTTCTTC. As protein: CSARAPEEQFF. V is TRBV20-1 and J is TRBJ2-1; D unresolved. V shed 1 base and J shed 10 bases, with 8 bases lying between them. This CDR3 spans 11 amino acids. CDR1 is DFQATT and CDR2 is SNEGSKA in the germline V gene (reference sequence).

J is TRBJ2-3 and V is TRBV3-1 (or the pseudogene TRBV3-2); 10 bases are shared with TRBD1. The V and J ends lost 4 bases and 4 bases, in that order; junction bases with no gene match: 11. The germline gives CDR1 LGHDT, CDR2 YNNKEL (reference sequence). The CDR3 is 17 residues long. CDR3 protein: CASSPSYGTGDPDTQYF. CDR3 sequence (DNA): TGTGCCAGCAGCCCCTCTTACGGGACAGGGGATCCAGATACGCAGTATTTT.

The rearrangement uses TRBV3-1 (or the pseudogene TRBV3-2) and TRBJ1-2; D is possibly TRBD1 (6 bases). The germline gives CDR1 LGHDT, CDR2 YNNKEL (reference sequence). This CDR3 has 14 residues. Trimming removed 4 bases at V and 7 bases at J, with 16 bases between. Written as DNA, the CDR3 is TGTGCCAGCAGCCCCCAGGGGCCGGGGAGTGGCTACACCTTC. As protein: CASSPQGPGSGYTF.

The genes are TRBV5-1 and TRBJ1-1, with a possible D match to TRBD1 (6 bases). V was clipped by 1 base and J by 0 bases, with 16 bases between them. Germline V lookup: CDR1 SGHRS, CDR2 YFSETQ. The CDR3 consists of 17 residues. The CDR3 spells CASSLTRTVSMNTEAFF. The CDR3 DNA reads TGCGCCAGCAGCTTGACGAGGACAGTCAGTATGAACACTGAAGCTTTCTTT.

The rearrangement links TRBV7-9 to TRBJ2-7, with D tentatively TRBD1 or TRBD2 (5 bases each). The V end lost 4 bases, the J end lost 4 bases, and 17 bases lay between the germline ends. Germline V gives CDR1 SEHNR, CDR2 FQNEAQ (reference sequence). The CDR3 loop spans 15 amino acids. The CDR3 region is CASSSPGRALYEQYF. CDR3 sequence (DNA): TGTGCCAGCAGCTCCCCGGGGCGAGCCTTATACGAGCAGTACTTC.

V usage is TRBV4-2 and J usage is TRBJ1-1; weak D call: TRBD1 (5 bases). The CDR3 length is 16 residues. Germline-derived CDR1 and CDR2 are LGHNA and YNFKEQ. V lost 4 bases to trimming and J lost 7 bases, with 22 bases between them. The CDR3 region has the DNA TGTGCCAGCAGCCCTCGCCGAGGCAGGGAAAGCGGTGAAGCTTTCTTT. Protein sequence: CASSPRRGRESGEAFF.

The V gene is TRBV30, the J gene TRBJ1-2; possibly TRBD1 for D (5 bases). Looked up from germline, CDR1 is GTSNPN and CDR2 is SVGIG (reference sequence). This CDR3 is 12 amino acids long. The V end lost 2 bases, the J end lost 4 bases, and 8 bases lay between the germline ends. CDR3 coding DNA: TGTGCCTGGAGTCGGGGGTCCTATGGCTACACCTTC. This codes for CAWSRGSYGYTF.

The chain has TRBV12-3 or TRBV12-4 and TRBJ1-5; no clear D. V lost 0 bases, J lost 5 bases, and 5 bases lay in between. The CDR3 length is 13 residues. Here the CDR3 DNA reads TGTGCCAGCAGTTTAGCGCTCTATCAGCCCCAGCATTTT. Translated: CASSLALYQPQHF.